A selection of T cell receptor beta chains follows, all from one sample in a study of blood T cell repertoires in COVID-19. Here immunoSEQ multiplex PCR was the method, and the copy in TCRdb shows in-frame clones only, minus some. The profile shows some 270,000 clones, roughly 84% of them singletons. Material: peripheral blood. Every receptor here comes from a human donor with COVID-19, enrolled during active disease. The donor label of this sample is uncertain. The CDR3 runs from the conserved cysteine through the conserved F or W.

TRBJ2-1 17 TRBV7-9 CASSPTRGASSYNEQFF
TRBJ2-5 13 TRBV19 CASSPTGQETQYF
TRBJ2-1 16 TRBV28 CASNTARGRQFNEQFF
TRBJ1-1 14 TRBV7-3 CASSLARDGTEAFF
TRBJ1-2 13 TRBV7-2 CASSSRGDYGYTF
TRBJ1-3 17 TRBV21-1 CASSRTQGEVSGNTIYF
TRBJ1-6 14 TRBV5-4 CASSWTGYNSPLHF
TRBJ1-1 14 TRBV19 CASSIAAMNTEAFF
TRBJ1-3 16 TRBV7-2 CASSLDRTVPGNTIYF
TRBJ2-1 14 TRBV30 CAWSRDRADNEQFF
TRBJ1-2 14 TRBV6-2/TRBV6-3 CASSSGFTNYGYTF